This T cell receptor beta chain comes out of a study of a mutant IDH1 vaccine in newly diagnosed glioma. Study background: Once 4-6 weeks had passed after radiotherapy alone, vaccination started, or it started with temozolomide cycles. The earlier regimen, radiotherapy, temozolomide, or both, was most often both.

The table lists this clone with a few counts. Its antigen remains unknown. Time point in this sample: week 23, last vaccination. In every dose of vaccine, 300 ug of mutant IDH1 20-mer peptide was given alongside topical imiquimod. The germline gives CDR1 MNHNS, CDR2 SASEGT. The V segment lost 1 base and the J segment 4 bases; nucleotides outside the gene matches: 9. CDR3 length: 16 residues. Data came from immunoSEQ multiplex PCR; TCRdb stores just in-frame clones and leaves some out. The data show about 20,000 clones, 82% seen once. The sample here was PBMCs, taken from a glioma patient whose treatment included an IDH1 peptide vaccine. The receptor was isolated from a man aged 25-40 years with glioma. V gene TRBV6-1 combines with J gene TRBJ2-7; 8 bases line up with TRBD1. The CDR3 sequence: CASSEGSTGTGYEQYF. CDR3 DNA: TGTGCCAGCAGTGAAGGGAGTACCGGGACAGGATACGAGCAGTACTTC.